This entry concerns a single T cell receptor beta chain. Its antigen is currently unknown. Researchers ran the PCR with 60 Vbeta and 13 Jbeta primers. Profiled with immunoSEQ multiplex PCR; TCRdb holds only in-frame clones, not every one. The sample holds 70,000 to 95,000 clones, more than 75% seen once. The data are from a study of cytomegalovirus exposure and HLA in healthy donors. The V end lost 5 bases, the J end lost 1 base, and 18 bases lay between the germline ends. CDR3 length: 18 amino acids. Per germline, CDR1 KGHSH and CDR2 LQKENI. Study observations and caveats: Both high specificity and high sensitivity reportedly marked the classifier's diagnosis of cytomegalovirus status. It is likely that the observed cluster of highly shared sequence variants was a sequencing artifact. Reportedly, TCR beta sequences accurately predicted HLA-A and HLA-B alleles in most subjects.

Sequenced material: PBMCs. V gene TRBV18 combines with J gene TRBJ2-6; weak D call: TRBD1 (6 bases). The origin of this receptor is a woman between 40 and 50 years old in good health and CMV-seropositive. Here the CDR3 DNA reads TGTGCCAGCTCAACCTCGACAGGCCCTCGGTCTGGGGCCAACGTCCTGACTTTC. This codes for CASSTSTGPRSGANVLTF.